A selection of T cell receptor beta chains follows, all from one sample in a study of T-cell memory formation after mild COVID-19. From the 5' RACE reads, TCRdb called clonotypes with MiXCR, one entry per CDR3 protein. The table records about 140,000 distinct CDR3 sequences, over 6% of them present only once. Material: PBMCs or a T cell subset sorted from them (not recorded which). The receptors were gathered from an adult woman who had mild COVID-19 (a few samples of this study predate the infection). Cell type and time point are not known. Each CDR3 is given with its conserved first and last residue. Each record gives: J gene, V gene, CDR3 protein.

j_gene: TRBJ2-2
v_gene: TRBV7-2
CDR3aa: CASSAGPTGELFF

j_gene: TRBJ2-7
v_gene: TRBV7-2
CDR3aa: CASSFTSGGDEQYF

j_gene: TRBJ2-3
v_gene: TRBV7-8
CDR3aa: CASSSSGGRDTQYF

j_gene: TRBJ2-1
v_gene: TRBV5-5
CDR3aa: CASSFTDEDNEQFF

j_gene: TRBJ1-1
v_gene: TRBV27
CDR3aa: CASSNGRHTEAFF

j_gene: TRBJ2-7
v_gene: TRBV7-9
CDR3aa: CDSAKEWIYEQYF

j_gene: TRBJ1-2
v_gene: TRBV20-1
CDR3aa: CSARDLLQVKGGYTF

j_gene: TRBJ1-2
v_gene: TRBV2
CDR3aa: CASRTEINYGYTF

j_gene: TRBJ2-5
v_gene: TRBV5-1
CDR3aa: CASRGGSETQYF

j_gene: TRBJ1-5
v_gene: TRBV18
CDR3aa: CASSPLGTGQPSNQPQHF

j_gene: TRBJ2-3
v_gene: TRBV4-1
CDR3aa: CASSQDRGTTASTDTQYF

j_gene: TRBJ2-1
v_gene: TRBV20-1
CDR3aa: CSARGPSPYNEQFF

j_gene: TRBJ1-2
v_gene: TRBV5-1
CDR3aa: CASSLGWGDGYTF